The 27 T cell receptor beta chains below come from one sample, sequenced in a study of blood T cell repertoires in COVID-19. The table came from immunoSEQ multiplex PCR; TCRdb's copy has only in-frame clones and leaves some out. The table shows 200,000 or so clones, with about 84% occurring only once. The sample comprised peripheral blood. Receptors originate from a woman in her 30s with acute or convalescent COVID-19.

This clone came up a few times. The rearrangement uses TRBV19 and TRBJ1-2; no clear D gene. CDR1 and CDR2 from the germline V gene are LNHDA and SQIVND (reference sequence). The CDR3 extends over 13 amino acids. V gave up 5 bases and J gave up 7 bases, with 14 bases separating them. This CDR3 is CASSGRGVFGYTF. The CDR3 DNA is TGTGCCAGTAGTGGTCGGGGAGTGTTTGGCTACACCTTC.

This clone was observed a handful of times. The chain is built from TRBV1 and TRBJ2-2; the table calls TRBD2, which could not be checked here. TRBV1 is a listed pseudogene. The CDR3 length is 18 residues. The CDR3 DNA sequence: TGCACCAGCAGCCAAGGACTAGCGGGGGGGCAGAACACCGGGGAGCTGTTTTTT. Translated, it gives CTSSQGLAGGQNTGELFF.

The rearrangement joins TRBV19 to TRBJ1-2; D ambiguous. The CDR3 contains 14 residues. CDR1 and CDR2 (germline): LNHDA, SQIVND (reference sequence). V was clipped by 3 bases and J by 0 bases, with 8 bases between them. The CDR3 region is CASSIAGANYGYTF. The CDR3 DNA follows: TGTGCCAGTAGTATTGCGGGAGCTAACTATGGCTACACCTTC.

J is TRBJ2-3 and V is TRBV7-9; 9 bases line up with TRBD1. The V segment lost 6 bases and the J segment 3 bases; nucleotides outside the gene matches: 13. Germline CDR1 and CDR2: SEHNR and FQNEAQ (reference sequence). The CDR3 totals 17 residues. Here the CDR3 reads CASSSRTGTGLTDTQYF. The CDR3 nucleotides are TGTGCCAGCAGTTCGCGAACCGGGACAGGGTTGACAGATACGCAGTATTTT.

V is TRBV23-1 and J is TRBJ2-1, with 11 nucleotides matching TRBD1. TRBV23-1 is an ORF, with its function uncertain. CDR3 length equals 15 residues. Trimming took 9 bases from V and 5 from J; bases not matched to a gene: 9. The CDR3, as DNA: TGCGCCAGGATGGGGGAGGACAGGGGGCACAATGAGCAGTTCTTC. It is translated as CARMGEDRGHNEQFF.

This sequence joins TRBV24-1 and TRBJ2-7; TRBD2 agrees at 9 bases. CDR1 and CDR2 from the germline V gene are KGHDR and SFDVKD. The trim removed 1 base at V and 5 bases at J, leaving 2 bases unmatched. This CDR3 has 14 residues. CDR3 protein: CATSDFAGGNEQYF. Written as DNA, the CDR3 is TGTGCCACCAGTGATTTTGCGGGAGGGAACGAGCAGTACTTC.

This chain connects TRBV7-9 to TRBJ2-7, with 9 bases matching TRBD1. The CDR3 totals 15 residues. J lost 5 bases, V lost 5 bases, and 10 bases had no gene match. CDR1 and CDR2 (germline): SEHNR, FQNEAQ (reference sequence). CDR3 coding DNA: TGTGCCAGCAGCACAACCGGACAGGGGCTAAACGAGCAGTACTTC. Translation: CASSTTGQGLNEQYF.

The chain uses TRBV7-8 and TRBJ2-5; D unclear. Germline V gene data show CDR1 as SGHVS and CDR2 as FQNEAQ. The CDR3 has 14 amino acids. V lost 6 bases to trimming and J lost 0 bases, with 11 bases between them. The CDR3 loop is CASRNSRYQETQYF. Written as DNA, the CDR3 is TGTGCCAGCAGGAATTCGAGGTACCAAGAGACCCAGTACTTC.

The J gene is TRBJ2-7, the V gene TRBV4-2, with 9 bases matching TRBD1. J was trimmed by 0 bases and V by 4 bases; bases with no gene match: 7. The CDR3 consists of 16 residues. Looked up from germline, CDR1 is LGHNA and CDR2 is YNFKEQ. The DNA for the CDR3 is TGTGCCAGCAGCCCAGGACAGGGGAGAATCTCCTACGAGCAGTACTTC. Its translation is CASSPGQGRISYEQYF.

CDR3 in DNA: TGTGCCAGCAGCTTGGCAGGGGGTCTTGGCTACACCTTC. Translation gives CASSLAGGLGYTF. The chain links TRBV5-6 to TRBJ1-2; 7 bases are a match to TRBD1. The CDR3 loop spans 13 amino acids. Germline CDR1 reads SGHDT; CDR2 reads YYEEEE. Losses at the gene ends were 0 bases for V and 7 bases for J; bases not matched to a gene: 3.

This chain links TRBV30 with TRBJ1-5, with a possible D match to TRBD1 (6 bases). Germline V CDR1 and CDR2: GTSNPN, SVGIG (reference sequence). This CDR3 comprises 15 residues. Trimming removed 0 bases at V and 4 bases at J, with 13 bases between. CDR3 protein: CAWSVHRQVNQPQHF. The DNA of the CDR3 is TGTGCCTGGAGTGTACATCGACAGGTTAATCAGCCCCAGCATTTT. Full variable domain (missing parts from reference TRBV30 and TRBJ1-5): SQTIHQWPATLVQPVGSPLSLECTVEGTSNPNLYWYRQAAGRGLQLLFYSVGIGQISSEVPQNLSASRPQDRQFILSSKKLLLSDSGFYLCAWSVHRQVNQPQHFGDGTRLSIL.

Details on this clone: A read error may account for a junction end that differs from germline. The rearrangement links TRBV28 to TRBJ1-1, with D uncertain. Germline CDR1 is MDHEN and CDR2 is SYDVKM. The CDR3 covers 12 residues. CDR3 DNA sequence: TGTGCCAGCAGTCCCGGGAACCCTGAAGCTTTCTTT. Residues: CASSPGNPEAFF.

The rearrangement links TRBV11-2 to TRBJ2-7; weak D call: TRBD1 (6 bases). Trimming left V 6 bases short and J 1 base short, with 7 bases between. The CDR3 length is 12 residues. Germline assignment: CDR1 SGHAT and CDR2 FQNNGV. CDR3 bases: TGTGCCAGCAGAGGACAGTCCTACGAGCAGTACTTC. This encodes CASRGQSYEQYF.

The count of this clone is one. The J gene is TRBJ2-3, the V gene TRBV5-4, with 13 bases that match TRBD2. This CDR3 spans 17 amino acids. Germline V gene lookup returns CDR1 SGHNT and CDR2 YYREEE (reference sequence). J lost 6 bases, V lost 4 bases, and 11 bases had no gene match. This chain's CDR3 is CASSPTPGTSGTDTQYF. The CDR3 nucleotides are TGTGCCAGCAGCCCAACTCCCGGGACTAGCGGGACTGATACGCAGTATTTT.

The J gene is TRBJ2-5, the V gene TRBV4-2, with 10 bases aligning to TRBD2. In germline, CDR1 is LGHNA, CDR2 YNFKEQ. This CDR3 contains 14 residues. The V segment lost 5 bases and the J segment 3 bases; nucleotides outside the gene matches: 3. CDR3 sequence (DNA): TGTGCCAGCAGCGCGCTAGCGGGAGAAGAGACCCAGTACTTC. Amino acids: CASSALAGEETQYF.

The rearrangement links TRBV27 to TRBJ2-1, with D maybe TRBD1 (5 bases). The CDR3 consists of 13 residues. V lost 6 bases and J lost 3, with 9 bases in between. Germline CDR1 MNHEY, CDR2 SMNVEV (reference sequence). The CDR3 nucleotides read TGTGCCAGCAGGGGCAGGGACTACAATGAGCAGTTCTTC. Translation: CASRGRDYNEQFF.

The chain couples TRBV19 to TRBJ1-2; TRBD1 might be the D (6 bases). CDR1 and CDR2 from the germline V gene are LNHDA and SQIVND (reference sequence). The V end lost 3 bases, the J end lost 4 bases, and 12 bases lay between the germline ends. The length of the CDR3 is 14 residues. CDR3 DNA sequence: TGTGCCAGTAGTATGAAAGGCAGGGGCTATGGCTACACCTTC. Its protein product is CASSMKGRGYGYTF.

The chain uses TRBV7-9 and TRBJ2-2, with D possibly being TRBD1 (6 bases). Germline-derived CDR1 and CDR2 are SEHNR and FQNEAQ (reference sequence). The germline V and J ends were trimmed by 6 bases and 7 bases, with 21 bases remaining between them. The CDR3 loop spans 16 amino acids. DNA for the CDR3: TGTGCCAGCAGTCGCATCAGGGGAAAGGGAAACGGGGAGCTGTTTTTT. It is translated as CASSRIRGKGNGELFF. Combining the CDR3 with reference TRBV7-9 and TRBJ2-2 gives the whole variable domain DTGVSQNPRHKITKRGQNVTFRCDPISEHNRLYWYRQTLGQGPEFLTYFQNEAQLEKSRLLSDRFSAERPKGSFSTLEIQRTEQGDSAMYLCASSRIRGKGNGELFFGEGSRLTVL.

This clone was picked up a small number of times. The CDR3 sequence: CASSLVIGGDYTF. The CDR3 DNA sequence: TGCGCCAGCAGCTTAGTGATAGGGGGCGACTACACCTTC. The gene calls are TRBV5-1 and TRBJ1-2; TRBD1 agrees at 7 bases. V shed 2 bases, J shed 10 bases, and the junction held 8 bases outside the gene matches. The CDR3 sequence is 13 residues long. CDR1 SGHRS and CDR2 YFSETQ come from the germline V gene.

The chain joins TRBV20-1 to TRBJ2-7; D is perhaps TRBD2 (5 bases). Trimming cost V 3 bases and J 3 bases, with 6 bases left between them. CDR1 is DFQATT, CDR2 SNEGSKA, per germline (reference sequence). The CDR3 spans 11 residues. The CDR3 coding sequence is TGCAGTGCTAGGGGAGTCTACGAGCAGTACTTC. Translation: CSARGVYEQYF.

The chain recombines TRBV6-5 with TRBJ1-5, with 7 nucleotides matching TRBD1. Per the germline V gene, CDR1 is MNHEY and CDR2 is SVGAGI. V gave up 10 bases and J gave up 6 bases; unmatched junction bases: 9. This CDR3 has 13 residues. As DNA, the CDR3 is TGTGCCACCGAAGGGCAGGGGGGTCAGCCCCAGCATTTT. Amino acid sequence: CATEGQGGQPQHF.

V gene TRBV7-6 combines with J gene TRBJ2-2, with 8 bases that match TRBD1. The CDR3 has 15 residues. Trimming cost V 5 bases and J 3 bases; bases outside gene matches: 5. Per germline, CDR1 SGHVS and CDR2 FNYEAQ. CDR3 sequence reads: CASSETGAHTGELFF. The CDR3, as DNA: TGTGCCAGCAGCGAGACAGGGGCCCACACCGGGGAGCTGTTTTTT.

The CDR3 coding sequence is TGTGCCAGCAGCCAAGATAACGTGAGCGGGGGTCGCACAGATACGCAGTATTTT. Translated, it gives CASSQDNVSGGRTDTQYF. The rearrangement uses TRBV4-2 and TRBJ2-3; 8 bases line up with TRBD2. Germline loops: CDR1 LGHNA, CDR2 YNFKEQ. V lost 0 bases to trimming and J lost 1 base; unmatched junction nucleotides: 9. CDR3 length: 18 amino acids.

The rearrangement joins TRBV19 to TRBJ1-2; 8 bases map to TRBD1. V gave up 2 bases and J gave up 6 bases; unmatched junction bases: 5. The CDR3 is 14 residues long. Germline assignment: CDR1 LNHDA and CDR2 SQIVND (reference sequence). CDR3 DNA: TGTGCCAGTAGTATAAACAGGGGGTTCGATGGCTACACCTTC. Its protein product is CASSINRGFDGYTF.

The J gene is TRBJ2-7, the V gene TRBV7-2; the match to TRBD2 covers 8 bases. Germline trimming cut 3 bases from V and 0 bases from J; bases unmatched to any gene: 13. This CDR3 comprises 18 residues. Germline V lookup: CDR1 SGHTA, CDR2 FQGNSA. The CDR3 region is CASSFLVLSGTSSYEQYF. The DNA of the CDR3 is TGTGCCAGCAGCTTCCTAGTTCTTAGCGGGACCTCCTCCTACGAGCAGTACTTC.

The chain joins TRBV7-2 to TRBJ2-7, with D perhaps matching TRBD1 (5 bases). Germline CDR1 reads SGHTA; CDR2 reads FQGNSA. This CDR3 is built from 15 residues. Trimming shortened V by 1 base and J by 0 bases, and 10 bases separated the two germline ends. The CDR3, as DNA: TGTGCCAGCAGCTTAGGTTCAGGGATCTCCTACGAGCAGTACTTC. This translates into CASSLGSGISYEQYF.

The J gene is TRBJ1-5, the V gene TRBV15; D might be TRBD1 (5 bases). Germline lookup yields CDR1 LNHNV and CDR2 YYDKDF (reference sequence). This CDR3 is 18 amino acids long. V lost 0 bases and J lost 2, with 17 bases in between. CDR3 in DNA: TGTGCCACCAGCAGAGACTTCAGGGTCCCGGGAGGCAATCAGCCCCAGCATTTT. This encodes CATSRDFRVPGGNQPQHF.